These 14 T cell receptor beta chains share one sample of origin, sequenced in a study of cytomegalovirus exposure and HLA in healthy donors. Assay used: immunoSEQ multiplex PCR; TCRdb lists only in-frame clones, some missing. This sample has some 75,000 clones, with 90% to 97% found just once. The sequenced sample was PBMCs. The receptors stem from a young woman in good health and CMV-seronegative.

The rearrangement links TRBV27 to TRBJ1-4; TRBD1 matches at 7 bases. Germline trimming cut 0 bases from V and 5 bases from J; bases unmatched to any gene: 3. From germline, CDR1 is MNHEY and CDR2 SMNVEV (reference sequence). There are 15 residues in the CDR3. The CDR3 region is CASSLSGQTNEKLFF. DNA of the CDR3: TGTGCCAGCAGTTTATCGGGACAGACAAATGAAAAACTGTTTTTT.

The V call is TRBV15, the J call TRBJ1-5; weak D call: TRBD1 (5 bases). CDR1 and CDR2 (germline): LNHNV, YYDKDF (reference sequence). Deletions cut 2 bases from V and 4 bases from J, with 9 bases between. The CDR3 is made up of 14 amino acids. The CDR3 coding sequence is TGTGCCACCAGCAGAACGGCAGGGAATCAGCCCCAGCATTTT. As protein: CATSRTAGNQPQHF.

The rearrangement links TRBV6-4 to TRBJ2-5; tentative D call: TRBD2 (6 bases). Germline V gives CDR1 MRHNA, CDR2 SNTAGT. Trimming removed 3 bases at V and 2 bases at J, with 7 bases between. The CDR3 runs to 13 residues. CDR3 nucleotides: TGTGCCAGCAGTGAGGAGGGGCAAGAGACCCAGTACTTC. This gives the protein CASSEEGQETQYF.

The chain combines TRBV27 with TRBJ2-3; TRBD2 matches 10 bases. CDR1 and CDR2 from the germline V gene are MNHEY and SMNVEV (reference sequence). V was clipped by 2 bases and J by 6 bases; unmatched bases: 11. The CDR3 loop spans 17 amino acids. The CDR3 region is CASSLMASGGDTDTQYF. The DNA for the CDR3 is TGTGCCAGCAGTTTAATGGCTAGCGGGGGTGACACGGATACGCAGTATTTT.

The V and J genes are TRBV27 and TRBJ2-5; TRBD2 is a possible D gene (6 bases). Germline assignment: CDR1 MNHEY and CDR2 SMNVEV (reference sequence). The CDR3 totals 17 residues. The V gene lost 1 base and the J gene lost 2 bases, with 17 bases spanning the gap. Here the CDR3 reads CASSLLSRRAGQETQYF. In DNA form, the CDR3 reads TGTGCCAGCAGTTTATTATCTAGGAGGGCAGGACAAGAGACCCAGTACTTC.

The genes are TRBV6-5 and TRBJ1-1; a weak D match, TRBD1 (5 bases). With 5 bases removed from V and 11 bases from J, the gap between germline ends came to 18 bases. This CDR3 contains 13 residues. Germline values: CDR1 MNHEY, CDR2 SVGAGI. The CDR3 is CASSRHPDINAFF. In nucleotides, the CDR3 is TGTGCCAGCAGTCGACACCCGGACATTAATGCTTTCTTT.

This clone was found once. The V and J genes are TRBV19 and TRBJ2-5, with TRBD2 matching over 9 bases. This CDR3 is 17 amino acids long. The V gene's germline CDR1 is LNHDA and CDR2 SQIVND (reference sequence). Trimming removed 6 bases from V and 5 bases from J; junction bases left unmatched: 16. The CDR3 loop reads CASRPSLISGRSETQYF. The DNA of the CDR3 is TGTGCCAGTAGACCCTCCCTCATTAGCGGGAGAAGTGAGACCCAGTACTTC.

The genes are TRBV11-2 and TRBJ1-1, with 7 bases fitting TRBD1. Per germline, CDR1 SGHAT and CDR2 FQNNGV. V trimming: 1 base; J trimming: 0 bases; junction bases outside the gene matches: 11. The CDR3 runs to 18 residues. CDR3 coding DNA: TGTGCCAGCAGCTTAGGATACAGGGGCCGAACCTTGAACACTGAAGCTTTCTTT. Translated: CASSLGYRGRTLNTEAFF.

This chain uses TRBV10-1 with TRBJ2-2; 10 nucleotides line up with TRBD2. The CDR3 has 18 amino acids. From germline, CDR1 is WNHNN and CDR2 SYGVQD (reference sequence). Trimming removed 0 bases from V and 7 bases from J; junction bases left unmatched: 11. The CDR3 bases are TGCGCCAGCAGTGAGTCGACGGGAGCGGGAGGGCGCGTCGGGGAGCTGTTTTTT. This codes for CASSESTGAGGRVGELFF.

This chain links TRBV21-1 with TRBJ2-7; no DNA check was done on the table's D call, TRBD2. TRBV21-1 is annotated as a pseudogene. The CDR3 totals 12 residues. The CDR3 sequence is CASSPPNEEQYF. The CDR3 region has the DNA TGTGCCAGCAGCCCCCCCAATGAGGAGCAGTACTTC.

Written as DNA, the CDR3 is TGTGCCAGCAGAACAGGGGCGGCAGGGGACGGCAATCAGCCCCAGCATTTT. The encoded protein is CASRTGAAGDGNQPQHF. This chain uses TRBV28 with TRBJ1-5, with TRBD1 identical over 7 bases. This CDR3 is built from 17 residues. Per germline, CDR1 MDHEN and CDR2 SYDVKM. J gave up 2 bases and V 6 bases, and 13 bases lay outside the gene matches.

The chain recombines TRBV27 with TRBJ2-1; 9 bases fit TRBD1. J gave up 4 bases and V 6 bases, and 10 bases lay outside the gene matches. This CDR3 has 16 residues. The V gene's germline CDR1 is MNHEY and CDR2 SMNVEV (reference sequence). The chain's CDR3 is CASSPLDRGVYNEQFF. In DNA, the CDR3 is TGTGCCAGCAGCCCCCTCGACAGGGGGGTATACAATGAGCAGTTCTTC.

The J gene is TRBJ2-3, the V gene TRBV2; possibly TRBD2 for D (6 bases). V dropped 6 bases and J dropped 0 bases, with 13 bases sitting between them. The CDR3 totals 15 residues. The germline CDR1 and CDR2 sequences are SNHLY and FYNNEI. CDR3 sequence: CASRFVSGSTDTQYF. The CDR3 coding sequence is TGTGCCAGCAGGTTCGTGAGCGGGAGCACAGATACGCAGTATTTT. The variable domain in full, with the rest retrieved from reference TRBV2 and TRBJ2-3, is EPEVTQTPSHQVTQMGQEVILRCVPISNHLYFYWYRQILGQKVEFLVSFYNNEISEKSEIFDDQFSVERPDGSNFTLKIRSTKLEDSAMYFCASRFVSGSTDTQYFGPGTRLTVL.

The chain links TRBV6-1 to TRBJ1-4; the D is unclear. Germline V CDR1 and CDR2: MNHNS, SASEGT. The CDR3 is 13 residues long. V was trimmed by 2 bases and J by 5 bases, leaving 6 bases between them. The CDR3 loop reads CASSERRNEKLFF. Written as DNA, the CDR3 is TGTGCCAGCAGTGAACGCAGAAATGAAAAACTGTTTTTT.